The sequence of this TCR beta chain was determined in a study of neoadjuvant anti-PD-1 for oral cavity cancer. Assay used: immunoSEQ multiplex PCR; TCRdb lists only in-frame clones, some missing. The sample carries more than 50,000 clones, more than 60% recorded once. This clone was counted between two and nine times. CDR1 MNHEY and CDR2 SMNVEV come from the germline V gene (reference sequence). The CDR3 is made up of 21 amino acids. V was clipped by 2 bases and J by 6 bases, with 31 bases between them. The genes are TRBV27 and TRBJ2-2; possibly TRBD2 for D (6 bases). The TCR sequence derives from a person aged 35 to 85 with oral cavity squamous cell carcinoma. The sample in question was PBMCs, obtained before nivolumab (anti-PD-1) treatment. In DNA form, the CDR3 reads TGTGCCAGCAGTTTAATATCGGGCGGGGCTAGGAGGTTGAAGACATCCGGGGAGCTGTTTTTT. This codes for CASSLISGGARRLKTSGELFF.